This T cell receptor beta chain was sequenced in a study of blood T cell repertoires in COVID-19. Study details: Acute-phase and convalescent COVID-19 samples originated in the United States, Italy and Spain.

Clones were read by immunoSEQ multiplex PCR, and TCRdb kept only the in-frame ones, dropping some. The sample holds 150,000 to 200,000 clones; roughly 90% are singletons and the top ten take 6.6%. This CDR3 has 17 residues. Germline CDR1 is KGHSH and CDR2 is LQKENI. The ends were cut back, 1 base at V and 6 bases at J, with 19 bases in the middle. Sequenced material: PBMCs or T cells enriched from blood (not recorded which). The source of this sequence is a woman aged 50 to 60 who had recovered from COVID-19. The V call is TRBV18, the J call TRBJ2-1, with a possible D match to TRBD2 (6 bases). The CDR3 bases are TGTGCCAGCTCACCACGACGGGGAGGATCAGGGATCAATGAGCAGTTCTTC. Its translation: CASSPRRGGSGINEQFF.